The source of this TCR beta chain is a study of T cell responses to AZD1222 COVID-19 vaccine. Per the germline V gene, CDR1 is MDHEN and CDR2 is SYDVKM. Trimming shortened V by 7 bases and J by 0 bases, and 13 bases separated the two germline ends. The CDR3 sequence is 15 residues long. Regarding this clone: What it binds is not known.

Here immunoSEQ multiplex PCR was the method, and the copy in TCRdb shows in-frame clones only, minus some. The top ten clones hold 1.5% to 2% of a sample with just over 150,000 clones, approximately 90% of them seen once. Overall study findings and caveats: After the peak T cell response, and only then, were repertoires sampled. Just six AZD1222 recipients were seropositive at baseline.

The TCR originated in an adult in good health. This sequence joins TRBV28 and TRBJ1-3; possibly TRBD1 for D (5 bases). The sequencing used peripheral blood, collected on day 0 of AZD1222 vaccination. CDR3 region: CASTPPGNSGNTIYF. DNA of the CDR3: TGTGCCAGCACCCCCCCAGGGAACTCTGGAAACACCATATATTTT.